The 18 T cell receptor beta chains below come from one sample, sequenced in a study of spatial heterogeneity in lung cancer. Time point specified: sample taken at primary tumor resection. TCRdb analysed the 5' RACE reads with MiXCR anew, one entry per CDR3 protein. The sample holds approximately 2,000 distinct CDR3 sequences; about 8% are singletons and the top ten take approximately 22%. The antigens these receptors bind are not known. Broader study findings: Higher tumor mutation counts went along with higher counts of expanded intratumoral alpha and beta TCRs.

The sequencing here drew on lung tumor tissue, taken at surgery. The receptors originated from a male donor with early-stage non-small cell lung cancer.

There are many counts of this clonotype. J is TRBJ2-7 and V is TRBV7-2; D not certain. The CDR3 contains 13 residues. V lost 2 bases to trimming and J lost 5 bases, with 10 bases between them. From germline, CDR1 is SGHTA and CDR2 FQGNSA. The chain's CDR3 is CASSLRPRDEQYF. CDR3 in DNA: TGTGCCAGCAGCTTAAGGCCCCGGGACGAGCAGTACTTC. Using reference TRBV7-2 and TRBJ2-7 for the parts outside the CDR3, the full variable domain is GAGVSQSPSNKVTEKGKDVELRCDPISGHTALYWYRQSLGQGLEFLIYFQGNSAPDKSGLPSDRFSAERTGGSVSTLTIQRTQQEDSAVYLCASSLRPRDEQYFGPGTRLTVT.

This clonotype is medium-sized (0.01 to 0.1%) by share. The chain uses TRBV4-1 and TRBJ2-7, with D unclear. This CDR3 comprises 16 residues. The V and J ends lost 7 bases and 3 bases respectively, with 22 bases between them. In germline, CDR1 is MGHRA, CDR2 YSYEKL. CDR3 in amino acids: CASTQRTNVEFYEQYF. CDR3 coding DNA: TGCGCCAGCACCCAGAGAACGAACGTCGAGTTCTACGAGCAGTACTTC.

Relative to its sample, this clonotype is medium-sized. V usage is TRBV3-1 and J usage is TRBJ2-7; either TRBD1 or TRBD2 may fit D (5 bases each). This CDR3 spans 14 amino acids. V was trimmed by 4 bases and J by 3 bases, leaving 13 bases between them. The germline gives CDR1 LGHDT, CDR2 YNNKEL (reference sequence). The CDR3 bases are TGTGCCAGCAGCCCCGCCGGGGCCCTCTACGAGCAGTACTTC. Protein: CASSPAGALYEQYF.

This clonotype counts as medium-sized (0.01 to 0.1%). This rearrangement joins TRBV18 to TRBJ2-2; a possible D gene is TRBD1 (5 bases). V dropped 3 bases and J dropped 4 bases, with 15 bases sitting between them. The CDR3 has 16 residues. CDR1 is KGHSH, CDR2 LQKENI, per germline. CDR3 residues: CASSPLFVGATGELFF. The CDR3 bases are TGTGCCAGCTCACCCCTTTTCGTTGGGGCCACCGGGGAGCTGTTTTTT.

The chain is built from TRBV12-3 or TRBV12-4 and TRBJ1-1; D is undetermined. The V gene lost 7 bases and the J gene lost 4 bases, with 13 bases spanning the gap. This CDR3 contains 13 residues. CDR3 bases: TGTGCCAGCAATCCCACGGGCCCCACTGAAGCTTTCTTT. It yields the protein CASNPTGPTEAFF.

By share, this clonotype counts as medium-sized. The chain recombines TRBV7-2 with TRBJ2-5, with D maybe TRBD1 (6 bases). This CDR3 region has 15 residues. V was pared by 4 bases and J by 2 bases, with 14 bases between. Germline V CDR1 and CDR2: SGHTA, FQGNSA. CDR3 sequence reads: CASSSDQGYQETQYF. The CDR3, as DNA: TGTGCCAGCAGCTCAGATCAGGGGTATCAAGAGACCCAGTACTTC.

This clonotype is large (0.1 to 1%) within its sample. The chain is built from TRBV20-1 and TRBJ2-7; the D call may be TRBD1 or TRBD2 (5 bases each). V was trimmed by 3 bases and J by 0 bases, leaving 9 bases between them. In germline, CDR1 is DFQATT, CDR2 SNEGSKA (reference sequence). The CDR3 spans 13 residues. In DNA form, the CDR3 reads TGCAGTGCTAGTTTTGGGGGCTCCTACGAGCAGTACTTC. Protein: CSASFGGSYEQYF.

This clonotype is medium-sized within its sample. V and J are TRBV4-3 and TRBJ1-6; TRBD1 might be the D (5 bases). Germline assignment: CDR1 LGHNA and CDR2 YSLEER. Trimming pared 0 bases from V and 9 bases from J, leaving 12 bases between. The CDR3 length is 15 residues. CDR3 nucleotides: TGCGCCAGCAGCCAAGAACTGGAGGGGTTTTCACCCCTCCACTTT. It encodes CASSQELEGFSPLHF.

This clonotype counts as medium-sized (0.01 to 0.1%). V gene TRBV4-3 combines with J gene TRBJ1-2; D is ambiguous. CDR3 size: 15 residues. The V gene's germline CDR1 is LGHNA and CDR2 YSLEER. The V end lost 0 bases, the J end lost 0 bases, and 8 bases lay between the germline ends. CDR3 sequence: CASSQEVGSNYGYTF. For the CDR3, the DNA is TGCGCCAGCAGCCAAGAGGTCGGCTCTAACTATGGCTACACCTTC.

The rearrangement uses TRBV20-1 and TRBJ1-5; D gene uncertain. V lost 4 bases and J lost 6, with 13 bases in between. CDR3 length: 13 residues. CDR1 is DFQATT, CDR2 SNEGSKA, per germline (reference sequence). Here the CDR3 reads CSAIEVLGQPQHF. The CDR3, as DNA: TGCAGTGCTATCGAGGTACTCGGTCAGCCCCAGCATTTT.

By sample share, this clonotype is medium-sized. The gene calls are TRBV7-9 and TRBJ2-5; D is possibly TRBD1 (5 bases). There are 16 residues in the CDR3. Germline V CDR1 and CDR2: SEHNR, FQNEAQ (reference sequence). Trimming cost V 1 base and J 4 bases, with 16 bases left between them. CDR3 loop: CASSLEGASYPETQYF. CDR3 DNA: TGTGCCAGCAGCTTAGAAGGGGCAAGCTACCCAGAGACCCAGTACTTC. Complete variable domain (other parts from reference TRBV7-9 and TRBJ2-5): DTGVSQNPRHKITKRGQNVTFRCDPISEHNRLYWYRQTLGQGPEFLTYFQNEAQLEKSRLLSDRFSAERPKGSFSTLEIQRTEQGDSAMYLCASSLEGASYPETQYFGPGTRLLVL.

This sequence joins TRBV9 and TRBJ2-3; D gene unclear. The germline gives CDR1 SGDLS, CDR2 YYNGEE. V dropped 6 bases and J dropped 0 bases, with 11 bases sitting between them. This CDR3 spans 14 amino acids. CDR3: CASKGTASTDTQYF. The CDR3 DNA is TGTGCCAGCAAGGGAACAGCTAGCACAGATACGCAGTATTTT.

This clonotype is medium-sized (0.01 to 0.1%) within its sample. The V and J genes are TRBV27 and TRBJ2-6, with 7 bases that match TRBD1. The CDR3 contains 16 residues. Trimming removed 5 bases from V and 0 bases from J; junction bases left unmatched: 4. CDR1 MNHEY and CDR2 SMNVEV come from the germline V gene (reference sequence). The CDR3 region is CASSRDSSSGANVLTF. In nucleotides, the CDR3 is TGTGCCAGCAGTCGGGACAGCAGCTCTGGGGCCAACGTCCTGACTTTC.

This clonotype rates as large. This sequence joins TRBV5-1 and TRBJ2-5, with 11 bases matching TRBD2. The CDR3 covers 15 residues. The V and J ends lost 6 bases and 4 bases, in that order; junction bases with no gene match: 8. CDR1 and CDR2 from the germline V gene are SGHRS and YFSETQ. The CDR3: CASTQAGTSGETQYF. The CDR3, as DNA: TGCGCCAGCACTCAAGCCGGGACTAGCGGAGAGACCCAGTACTTC.

The chain combines TRBV11-1 with TRBJ2-2; the D gene is possibly TRBD1 (6 bases). V gave up 5 bases and J gave up 2 bases, with 21 bases separating them. The V gene's germline CDR1 is SGHAT and CDR2 FQDESV (reference sequence). The CDR3 spans 18 residues. Written as DNA, the CDR3 is TGTGCCAGCAGCCCGAACTATGGACAGTTTGGAAACACCGGGGAGCTGTTTTTT. It codes for CASSPNYGQFGNTGELFF.

This clonotype is labeled as medium-sized (0.01 to 0.1%). The V and J genes are TRBV2 and TRBJ1-2, with TRBD1 matching 9 bases. The CDR3 runs 12 residues. Germline assignment: CDR1 SNHLY and CDR2 FYNNEI. V gave up 10 bases and J gave up 7 bases; unmatched junction bases: 7. The CDR3 nucleotides are TGTGCCACCGGACAGGGGAGAGGTGGCTACACCTTC. Its translation is CATGQGRGGYTF.

The sample holds many counts of this clonotype. This sequence joins TRBV11-2 and TRBJ2-7; TRBD1 aligns across 7 bases. There are 11 residues in the CDR3. Trimming cost V 10 bases and J 10 bases; bases outside gene matches: 10. CDR1 and CDR2 from the germline V gene are SGHAT and FQNNGV. CDR3 sequence: CATSTGSSQYF. CDR3 DNA sequence: TGTGCCACTTCGACAGGGTCTTCCCAGTACTTC.

This clonotype is categorized as medium-sized. V and J are TRBV18 and TRBJ1-1; TRBD1 might be the D (5 bases). V lost 5 bases and J 5 bases, leaving 18 bases between the germline ends. The CDR3 extends over 15 amino acids. Germline CDR1 KGHSH, CDR2 LQKENI. The CDR3: CASSMGVPPETEAFF. CDR3 DNA: TGTGCCAGCTCAATGGGGGTTCCCCCGGAAACTGAAGCTTTCTTT.